The 21 T cell receptor beta chains below were found in one sample sequenced in a study of blood T cell repertoires in COVID-19 (dated by TCRdb to the early 2020s). Library creation used the immunoSEQ multiplex PCR assay. The clones in this table, taken by TCRdb from immuneACCESS, are in-frame only. Not every clone is retained; where verified, under half of the shortfall comes from an unresolved V gene, and the cause of the rest is unknown. A total of 130,000 to 150,000 clones appear in this sample, around 79% of them only once. The top ten clones comprise 3.5% to 4.5% of the sample. Sequenced sample: peripheral blood. The receptors derive from a man aged 55-75 years with acute or convalescent COVID-19.

V gene TRBV7-2 combines with J gene TRBJ1-1; 9 nucleotides align to TRBD1. The V gene end was trimmed by 4 bases and the J gene end by 11 bases; junction bases not matched to a gene: 11. CDR3 length: 14 residues. CDR1 SGHTA and CDR2 FQGNSA come from the germline V gene. The CDR3 here is CASSSSGQGFDAFF. CDR3 DNA: TGTGCCAGCAGCTCCAGTGGACAGGGGTTCGACGCTTTCTTT.

The chain employs TRBV7-2 and TRBJ2-5, with unresolved D. Trimming cost V 1 base and J 9 bases, with 15 bases left between them. The CDR3 runs 14 residues. The germline V gene encodes CDR1 SGHTA and CDR2 FQGNSA. For the CDR3, the DNA is TGTGCCAGCAGCTTAGTACAGATGCACGGTGCCCAGTACTTC. It specifies CASSLVQMHGAQYF.

This clone showed up just a few times. DNA for the CDR3: TGTGCCAGCAGCTTTGACAGGCAGAGCGAGCAGTACTTC. Amino acid sequence: CASSFDRQSEQYF. V usage is TRBV11-2 and J usage is TRBJ2-7, with a possible D match to TRBD1 (6 bases). Germline CDR1 is SGHAT and CDR2 is FQNNGV. CDR3 length: 13 residues. Trimming cost V 3 bases and J 6 bases, with 12 bases left between them.

The chain has TRBV4-1 and TRBJ1-1; tentatively, D is TRBD1 (6 bases). Germline loops: CDR1 MGHRA, CDR2 YSYEKL. The V end was cut by 0 bases, the J end by 1 base, with 18 bases between. The CDR3 runs 18 residues. DNA for the CDR3: TGCGCCAGCAGCCAAGAGGTGGGGGCCCGAGGATCGAACACTGAAGCTTTCTTT. Amino acid sequence: CASSQEVGARGSNTEAFF.

A single count supports this clone. This chain links TRBV6-2 or TRBV6-3 with TRBJ1-2; 10 bases map to TRBD1. Germline V CDR1 and CDR2: MNHEY, SVGEGT. V lost 5 bases, J lost 6 bases, and 9 bases stayed unmatched. The CDR3 loop spans 15 amino acids. The CDR3 spells CASSPPGQGRDGYTF. The DNA of the CDR3 is TGTGCCAGCAGTCCCCCGGGACAGGGGAGGGATGGCTACACCTTC.

The chain joins TRBV7-2 to TRBJ2-4, with 10 nucleotides matching TRBD1. CDR1 is SGHTA and CDR2 is FQGNSA in the germline V gene. The CDR3 is 13 residues long. The ends lost 1 base at V and 9 bases at J; junction bases unmatched: 0. The CDR3 spells CASSLGTGGIQYF. CDR3 DNA: TGTGCCAGCAGCTTAGGGACAGGGGGCATTCAGTACTTC.

This clone was found once. This chain uses TRBV21-1 with TRBJ1-6. TRBV21-1 is annotated as a pseudogene. This CDR3 spans 14 amino acids. The CDR3 spells CASRGGADNSPLHF. In DNA, the CDR3 is TGTGCCAGCAGAGGAGGGGCCGATAATTCACCCCTCCACTTT.

CDR3 DNA: TGTGCCAGCACTACTAGCGGGAGTTATGAGCAGTTCTTC. It translates to CASTTSGSYEQFF. The chain employs TRBV6-5 and TRBJ2-1; TRBD2 matches 11 bases. The CDR3 sequence is 13 residues long. In germline, CDR1 is MNHEY, CDR2 SVGAGI. J gave up 8 bases and V 7 bases, and 4 bases lay outside the gene matches.

This clone was seen a single time. The chain uses TRBV28 and TRBJ2-1; the match to TRBD2 covers 10 bases. V shed 8 bases, J shed 0 bases, and the junction held 19 bases outside the gene matches. This CDR3 has 20 residues. Germline V gene sequence: CDR1 MDHEN, CDR2 SYDVKM. The CDR3 loop is CASRTRGGLAVPSSYNEQFF. In DNA form, the CDR3 reads TGTGCCAGCCGCACTAGGGGAGGACTAGCGGTTCCGAGCTCCTACAATGAGCAGTTCTTC.

The V call is TRBV5-4, the J call TRBJ2-1; 12 nucleotides line up with TRBD2. Germline V lookup: CDR1 SGHNT, CDR2 YYREEE (reference sequence). J gave up 8 bases and V 1 base, and 7 bases lay outside the gene matches. CDR3 length: 16 amino acids. CDR3 DNA sequence: TGTGCCAGCAGCTTGCGGCTAGCGGGAGGGCTTGATGAGCAGTTCTTC. Translated: CASSLRLAGGLDEQFF.

The V gene is TRBV15, the J gene TRBJ1-1, with D maybe TRBD1 (5 bases). CDR1 and CDR2 (germline): LNHNV, YYDKDF (reference sequence). The CDR3 length is 13 residues. Trimming cost V 0 bases and J 11 bases, with 13 bases left between them. The CDR3 DNA sequence: TGTGCCACCAGCAGAGATCTGGGGACTACTGCTTTCTTT. Translating it yields CATSRDLGTTAFF.

This chain connects TRBV6-1 to TRBJ2-1, with 10 bases aligning to TRBD2. Trimming at V came to 3 bases and at J to 8 bases, leaving 7 bases not matched to a gene. The germline CDR1 and CDR2 sequences are MNHNS and SASEGT. The CDR3 is made up of 15 amino acids. The CDR3 protein is CASSETASGSDEQFF. The CDR3 nucleotides read TGTGCCAGCAGTGAGACGGCTAGCGGGAGCGATGAGCAGTTCTTC.

This clone was seen more than once but under ten times. The genes are TRBV28 and TRBJ2-3; 8 nucleotides align to TRBD2. The CDR3 contains 15 residues. V trimming: 10 bases; J trimming: 2 bases; junction bases outside the gene matches: 11. Germline assignment: CDR1 MDHEN and CDR2 SYDVKM. The CDR3 DNA reads TGTGCCATCTCCAGCGGGGGACGTCTCACAGATACGCAGTATTTT. Its protein product is CAISSGGRLTDTQYF. The full variable domain, completed using reference TRBV28 and TRBJ2-3, is DVKVTQSSRYLVKRTGEKVFLECVQDMDHENMFWYRQDPGLGLRLIYFSYDVKMKEKGDIPEGYSVSREKKERFSLILESASTNQTSMYLCAISSGGRLTDTQYFGPGTRLTVL.

The chain has TRBV2 and TRBJ2-3; the match to TRBD2 covers 15 bases. The CDR3 runs to 14 residues. With V trimmed by 9 bases and J by 7 bases, 5 bases remained unmatched. CDR1 and CDR2 (germline): SNHLY, FYNNEI. CDR3 sequence: CASDGLAGGYTQYF. The CDR3 region has the DNA TGTGCCAGTGACGGACTAGCGGGAGGGTATACGCAGTATTTT.

The V call is TRBV6-2 or TRBV6-3, the J call TRBJ1-2; no clear D gene. Germline assignment: CDR1 MNHEY and CDR2 SVGEGT. This CDR3 comprises 13 residues. V dropped 6 bases and J dropped 7 bases, with 15 bases sitting between them. CDR3 sequence: CASSPYDRGGYTF. The DNA of the CDR3 is TGTGCCAGCAGCCCCTACGACCGGGGTGGCTACACCTTC.

V usage is TRBV19 and J usage is TRBJ1-2; 9 bases are a match to TRBD1. The CDR3 is made up of 17 amino acids. Germline assignment: CDR1 LNHDA and CDR2 SQIVND (reference sequence). Trimming removed 5 bases from V and 0 bases from J; junction bases left unmatched: 10. CDR3 DNA sequence: TGTGCCAGTAGTCGACCGGGACAGGGAGGGCCTAACTATGGCTACACCTTC. This gives the protein CASSRPGQGGPNYGYTF.

The J gene is TRBJ1-5, the V gene TRBV28; 7 bases are a match to TRBD1. Germline V gives CDR1 MDHEN, CDR2 SYDVKM. J was trimmed by 7 bases and V by 10 bases; bases with no gene match: 7. CDR3 length: 12 amino acids. CDR3 coding DNA: TGTGCCATCCAGGGGGGAGAACAGCCCCAGCATTTT. It translates to CAIQGGEQPQHF.

The J gene is TRBJ1-1, the V gene TRBV5-1; TRBD1 matches at 8 bases. The germline gives CDR1 SGHRS, CDR2 YFSETQ. This CDR3 region has 14 residues. Unmatched junction bases numbered 5, after V lost 6 bases and J lost 1 base. The CDR3 DNA reads as TGCGCCAGCAAAACCGGGACAGGGAACACTGAAGCTTTCTTT. This gives the protein CASKTGTGNTEAFF.

The count of this clone is one. The chain recombines TRBV14 with TRBJ1-6; 7 nucleotides line up with TRBD1. The CDR3 contains 15 residues. V shed 3 bases and J 7 bases; nucleotides not matched to a gene: 6. Germline CDR1 SGHDN, CDR2 FVKESK. The CDR3 DNA reads as TGTGCCAGCAGCCACCCGACAGGGAGCAATTCACCCCTCCACTTT. Its protein is CASSHPTGSNSPLHF.

V is TRBV2 and J is TRBJ2-7; 7 positions agree with TRBD1. The CDR3 sequence is 17 residues long. In germline, CDR1 is SNHLY, CDR2 FYNNEI. With V trimmed by 5 bases and J by 0 bases, 13 bases remained unmatched. The CDR3 nucleotides read TGTGCCAGCAGTCCGGGACAGTCGTCATTTTTCTCCTACGAGCAGTACTTC. It codes for CASSPGQSSFFSYEQYF.

The V and J genes are TRBV7-8 and TRBJ1-2; perhaps TRBD1 as D (6 bases). The CDR3 extends over 13 amino acids. Trimming cost V 1 base and J 8 bases, with 11 bases left between them. Germline-derived CDR1 and CDR2 are SGHVS and FQNEAQ. DNA of the CDR3: TGTGCCAGCAGCTTAGAGTACAGGGACGGCTACACCTTC. Protein sequence: CASSLEYRDGYTF.